This TCR beta chain was retrieved from a study of blood T cell repertoires in COVID-19. Study background: Acute and convalescent COVID-19 specimens originated in the United States, Italy and Spain. PBMCs, B-cell-depleted T cells, or T cells were the source of the cDNA or gDNA that made up the material.

How the authors handled the data: Amplification with reference gene primers provided the estimates of nucleated cell counts. Method: immunoSEQ multiplex PCR; TCRdb's copy keeps in-frame clones and lacks some. D and trimming were read from the DNA, whereas the V and J calls and clone size are those reported in that table. The sample records about 180,000 clones, roughly 85% being singletons. CDR1 is SNHLY, CDR2 FYNNEI, per germline. The CDR3 is 15 residues long. Trimming left V 6 bases short and J 0 bases short, with 15 bases between. The TCR was taken from a man aged 60 to 69 with acute or convalescent COVID-19. V and J are TRBV2 and TRBJ2-7; perhaps TRBD1 as D (6 bases). Sample: peripheral blood. The CDR3 here is CASSRTGFSSYEQYF. CDR3 in DNA: TGTGCCAGCAGCCGCACAGGGTTCAGCTCCTACGAGCAGTACTTC.